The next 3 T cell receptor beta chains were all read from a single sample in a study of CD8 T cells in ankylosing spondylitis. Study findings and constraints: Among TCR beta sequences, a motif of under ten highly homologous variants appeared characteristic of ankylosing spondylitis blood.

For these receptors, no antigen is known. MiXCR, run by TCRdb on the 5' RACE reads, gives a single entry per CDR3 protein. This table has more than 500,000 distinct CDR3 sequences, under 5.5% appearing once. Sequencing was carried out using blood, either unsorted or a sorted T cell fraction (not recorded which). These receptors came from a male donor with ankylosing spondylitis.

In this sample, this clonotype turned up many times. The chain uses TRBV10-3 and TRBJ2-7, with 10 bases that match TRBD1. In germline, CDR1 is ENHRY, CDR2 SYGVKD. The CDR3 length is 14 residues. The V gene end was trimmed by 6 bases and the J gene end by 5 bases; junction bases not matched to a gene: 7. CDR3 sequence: CAIRRDRGSDEQYF. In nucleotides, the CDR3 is TGTGCCATCAGGAGGGACAGGGGTTCGGACGAGCAGTACTTC.

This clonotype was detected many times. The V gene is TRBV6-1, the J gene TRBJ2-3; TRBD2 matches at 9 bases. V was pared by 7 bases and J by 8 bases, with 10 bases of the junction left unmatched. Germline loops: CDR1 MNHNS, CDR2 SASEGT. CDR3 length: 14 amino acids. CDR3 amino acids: CASMGFVTSGTQYF. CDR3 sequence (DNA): TGTGCCAGCATGGGGTTCGTGACTAGCGGTACGCAGTATTTT.

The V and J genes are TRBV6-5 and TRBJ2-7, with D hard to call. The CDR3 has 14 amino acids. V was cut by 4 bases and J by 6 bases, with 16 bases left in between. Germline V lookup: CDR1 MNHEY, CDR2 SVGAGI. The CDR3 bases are TGTGCCAGCAGTTTGGGGAACCTGGGTAGCGAGCAGTACTTC. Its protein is CASSLGNLGSEQYF.